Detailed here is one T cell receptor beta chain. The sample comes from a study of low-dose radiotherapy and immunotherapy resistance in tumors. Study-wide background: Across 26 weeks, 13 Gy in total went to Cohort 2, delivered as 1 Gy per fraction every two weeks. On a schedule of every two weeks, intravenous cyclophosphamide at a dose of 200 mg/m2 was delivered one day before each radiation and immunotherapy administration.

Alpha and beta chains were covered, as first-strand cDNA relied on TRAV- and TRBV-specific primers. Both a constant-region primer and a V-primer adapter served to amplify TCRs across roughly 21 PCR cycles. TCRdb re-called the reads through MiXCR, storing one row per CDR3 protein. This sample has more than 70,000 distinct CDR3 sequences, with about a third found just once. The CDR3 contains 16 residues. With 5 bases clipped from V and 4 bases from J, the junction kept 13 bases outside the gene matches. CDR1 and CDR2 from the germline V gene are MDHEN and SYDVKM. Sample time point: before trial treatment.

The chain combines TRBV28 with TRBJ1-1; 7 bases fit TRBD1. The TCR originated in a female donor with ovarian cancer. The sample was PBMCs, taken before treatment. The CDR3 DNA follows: TGTGCCAGCAGTGCCACCAAGGGGGCGGCGGGCACTGAAGCTTTCTTT. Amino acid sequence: CASSATKGAAGTEAFF.